These 25 T cell receptor beta chains were all obtained from the same sample, sequenced in a study of CXCR3-negative and CXCR3-positive naive CD8 T cells. Study-level points and caveats: Higher TRB CDR3 hydrophobicity marked CXCR3-positive naive cells relative to CXCR3-negative naive cells.

UMI-labeled 5' RACE yielded the TRB cDNA libraries. No DNA is given; TCRdb re-called the 5' RACE reads and lists each CDR3 protein once. This sample's table has 65,000 to 75,000 distinct CDR3 sequences. Their antigen targets remain unknown. The sequenced material came from naive CXCR3+ CD8+ T cells from blood. Subset reported: CD45RO-CCR7+CD27+CD95- naive CD8+ T cells expressing CXCR3 (TNR3+). The origin of the receptors is a human donor in good health. Some clones in this sample may be carry-over from other donors' samples.

The V gene is TRBV20-1, the J gene TRBJ2-5; the TCRdb D gene call, TRBD2, has no DNA to confirm it. Germline CDR1 is DFQATT and CDR2 is SNEGSKA (reference sequence). CDR3 size: 14 residues. CDR3 amino acids: CSASPARYQETQYF.

The chain employs TRBV4-1 and TRBJ1-1; no DNA is available, so the TRBD1 call from TCRdb remains unchecked. In germline, CDR1 is MGHRA, CDR2 YSYEKL. CDR3 length: 17 amino acids. CDR3 region: CASSQAGPGNMNTEAFF.

The rearrangement joins TRBV7-2 to TRBJ2-7. This CDR3 is built from 14 residues. Germline CDR1 is SGHTA and CDR2 is FQGNSA. CDR3 in amino acids: CASSLVLVGDEQYF.

The V and J genes are TRBV28 and TRBJ1-1; TCRdb calls TRBD1, which cannot be checked without DNA. Germline values: CDR1 MDHEN, CDR2 SYDVKM. The CDR3 contains 16 residues. CDR3 amino acids: CASSFPETGQNTEAFF.

The J gene is TRBJ2-2, the V gene TRBV29-1. Per germline, CDR1 SQVTM and CDR2 ANQGSEA. The CDR3 length is 14 residues. The CDR3 reads CSVEADANTGELFF.

The CDR3 here is CASSLALGQGTIMNTEAFF. The V gene is TRBV7-7, the J gene TRBJ1-1; TCRdb indicates TRBD1, and absent DNA this call remains unverified. The CDR3 length is 19 residues. Germline CDR1 SSHAT, CDR2 FNYEAQ (reference sequence).

The J gene is TRBJ2-7, the V gene TRBV20-1; absent DNA, TCRdb's TRBD2 call cannot be checked. The CDR3 is 17 residues long. The germline gives CDR1 DFQATT, CDR2 SNEGSKA (reference sequence). This CDR3 reads CSAGVILAGGGSDEQYF.

This chain links TRBV7-9 with TRBJ2-1. Looked up from germline, CDR1 is SEHNR and CDR2 is FQNEAQ (reference sequence). CDR3 size: 16 residues. CDR3 amino acids: CASSLYGQDSYNEQFF.

The V and J genes are TRBV4-3 and TRBJ1-5. Germline CDR1 reads LGHNA; CDR2 reads YSLEER. The length of the CDR3 is 15 residues. CDR3 sequence reads: CASSQAAGVNQPQHF.

V usage is TRBV29-1 and J usage is TRBJ2-1; TCRdb's assignment of TRBD2 cannot be checked, as there is no DNA. Germline assignment: CDR1 SQVTM and CDR2 ANQGSEA. The CDR3 covers 13 residues. The CDR3: CSFQTSLLDEQFF.

The gene calls are TRBV7-9 and TRBJ2-5. The CDR3 length is 14 residues. The V gene's germline CDR1 is SEHNR and CDR2 FQNEAQ (reference sequence). The CDR3 loop is CASSYDRDQETQYF.

The chain combines TRBV29-1 with TRBJ2-1. Looked up from germline, CDR1 is SQVTM and CDR2 is ANQGSEA. CDR3 length: 13 residues. The CDR3 reads CSVYTTTTHEQFF.

The chain combines TRBV20-1 with TRBJ2-7. CDR3 length equals 17 residues. Germline CDR1 DFQATT, CDR2 SNEGSKA (reference sequence). CDR3 residues: CSARDGFSDRSPYEQYF.

The chain recombines TRBV5-1 with TRBJ2-3. Germline CDR1 SGHRS, CDR2 YFSETQ. The CDR3 has 12 amino acids. The CDR3: CASSWTSDTQYF. Full variable domain (outside the CDR3, taken from reference TRBV5-1 and TRBJ2-3): KAGVTQTPRYLIKTRGQQVTLSCSPISGHRSVSWYQQTPGQGLQFLFEYFSETQRNKGNFPGRFSGRQFSNSRSEMNVSTLELGDSALYLCASSWTSDTQYFGPGTRLTVL.

CDR3 sequence: CATSASYEQFF. The rearrangement joins TRBV24-1 to TRBJ2-1; the TCRdb D gene call, TRBD2, has no DNA to confirm it. The CDR3 spans 11 residues. Germline V lookup: CDR1 KGHDR, CDR2 SFDVKD.

V and J are TRBV28 and TRBJ2-5; TCRdb returns TRBD1, unconfirmable since there is no DNA. Germline assignment: CDR1 MDHEN and CDR2 SYDVKM. This CDR3 comprises 14 residues. The CDR3 loop reads CASSPGTGRETQYF.

The chain is built from TRBV6-6 and TRBJ1-5; TCRdb's assignment of TRBD1 cannot be checked, as there is no DNA. The length of the CDR3 is 15 residues. CDR1 and CDR2 from the germline V gene are MNHNY and SVGAGI (reference sequence). The CDR3 spells CASTEGQYSNQPQHF.

The chain links TRBV29-1 to TRBJ2-7; TCRdb picks TRBD1, but there is no DNA to check that call. The CDR3 contains 12 residues. The germline V gene has CDR1 SQVTM and CDR2 ANQGSEA. Here the CDR3 reads CSVAGAFYEQYF.

The chain employs TRBV29-1 and TRBJ2-7; TCRdb calls TRBD2, which cannot be checked without DNA. Germline V gene data show CDR1 as SQVTM and CDR2 as ANQGSEA. The CDR3 runs to 13 residues. The CDR3 spells CSVQKSTSYEQYF.

This chain uses TRBV6-1 with TRBJ2-7. Germline V gene lookup returns CDR1 MNHNS and CDR2 SASEGT. The CDR3 is made up of 13 amino acids. The CDR3 here is CASSEAPEYEQYF.

The chain is built from TRBV6-5 and TRBJ2-7; TCRdb's assignment of TRBD1 cannot be checked, as there is no DNA. CDR3 length: 13 amino acids. Germline V gives CDR1 MNHEY, CDR2 SVGAGI. This CDR3 reads CASSTGTGVEQYF.

The chain uses TRBV6-2 or TRBV6-3 and TRBJ2-5; TCRdb picks TRBD1, but there is no DNA to check that call. From germline, CDR1 is MNHEY and CDR2 SVGEGT. The CDR3 has 14 residues. CDR3 amino acids: CASSFFSGEETQYF.

The chain couples TRBV7-9 to TRBJ2-7; TCRdb returns TRBD1, unconfirmable since there is no DNA. This CDR3 is 14 amino acids long. Germline CDR1 and CDR2: SEHNR and FQNEAQ (reference sequence). The chain's CDR3 is CASSLGPGHYEQYF.

The chain carries TRBV5-1 and TRBJ2-1; TCRdb picks TRBD2, but there is no DNA to check that call. Germline V gene data show CDR1 as SGHRS and CDR2 as YFSETQ. The CDR3 sequence is 13 residues long. The CDR3: CASRIGGSNEQFF.

The genes are TRBV18 and TRBJ2-7. The CDR3 is 14 amino acids. In germline, CDR1 is KGHSH, CDR2 LQKENI. The CDR3 spells CASSPPTVSYEQYF.